Given below is one T cell receptor (beta chain) in context. What it binds is not known. The germline gives CDR1 SGDLS, CDR2 YYNGEE. This CDR3 has 11 residues. Each UMI, carrying a 6-nucleotide sample barcode, came from template switching. TCRdb re-called the 5' RACE reads and shows each CDR3 protein once, DNA omitted. This repertoire includes about 160,000 distinct CDR3 sequences. This sample is part of a study of monozygotic twins with inflammatory bowel disease. Study-level findings and limits: Cells of different T cell subtypes could not be told apart. Among IBD patients, fewer clonotypes were shared with others than among healthy twins, especially with disease activity. No one strong IBD-associated signal or clonotype was supported.

This chain links TRBV9 with TRBJ2-3. Source material: blood. The clonotype was recovered from a human donor with ulcerative colitis or Crohn's disease, or a healthy co-twin of an affected twin (not recorded which). This chain's CDR3 is CASSASDTQYF.